The rows below give T cell receptor beta chains drawn from one sample of a study of cytomegalovirus exposure and HLA in healthy donors. The method was immunoSEQ multiplex PCR; TCRdb's version includes in-frame clones alone and lacks a portion of them. The table lists approximately 200,000 clones, 82% of them singletons. The specimen sequenced was PBMCs. These receptors were taken from a boy under 10 years old in good health and CMV-seronegative. Both conserved end residues are part of each CDR3. The D gene is left open where the match is weak. Where a row states a size, it is once, few, many or the class of an expanded clone; other rows omit it.

.	TRBV28	.	TRBJ2-3	TGTGCCAGCAGTTTCCGGTACACAGATACGCAGTATTTT	CASSFRYTDTQYF
.	TRBV9	.	TRBJ1-1	TGTGCCAGCAGCCCGAACGACATGAACACTGAAGCTTTCTTT	CASSPNDMNTEAFF
TRBD1	TRBV29-1	few	TRBJ1-1	TGCAGCGTTTCAAGACAGGGAGGAGGCACTGAAGCTTTCTTT	CSVSRQGGGTEAFF
TRBD2	TRBV6-5	.	TRBJ2-5	TGTGCCAGCAGTCGAGCGGGGGGTCGAGAGACCCAGTACTTC	CASSRAGGRETQYF
.	TRBV7-2	.	TRBJ1-1	TGTGCCAGCACGCGCACGGGACTTCCGAACACTGAAGCTTTCTTT	CASTRTGLPNTEAFF
.	TRBV5-8	.	TRBJ2-5	TGTGCCAGCAGCCGTTATGGCTCCCAGTACTTC	CASSRYGSQYF
TRBD2	TRBV7-9	.	TRBJ2-3	TGTGCCAGCAGCGCGGGACTAGCGGGAGAATTGCGGTATTTT	CASSAGLAGELRYF
TRBD1	TRBV7-9	.	TRBJ2-7	TGTGCCAGCAGCCCCACCTCGGGGACAGGGAACGAGCAGTACTTC	CASSPTSGTGNEQYF
TRBD2	TRBV5-6	.	TRBJ2-1	TGTGCCAGCAGCTTACGGGGGGTTAGCTATGAGCAGTTCTTC	CASSLRGVSYEQFF
.	TRBV18	few	TRBJ2-5	TGTGCCAGCTCACCACCGGTTGGGGTAGCGCAAGAGACCCAGTACTTC	CASSPPVGVAQETQYF
.	TRBV18	.	TRBJ2-5	TGTGCCAGCTCGCGGGACTGGAGGCAAGAGACCCAGTACTTC	CASSRDWRQETQYF
.	TRBV29-1	.	TRBJ1-2	TGCAGCGTACCCTTCAGGGGTTTAGACTATGGCTACACCTTC	CSVPFRGLDYGYTF
.	TRBV9	.	TRBJ2-1	TGTGCCAGCAGCGTAGAAAGGCTACCCCGGGGTGAGCAGTTCTTC	CASSVERLPRGEQFF
.	TRBV11-3	.	TRBJ2-3	TGTGCCAGCAGCTTCAGCGGCACAGATACGCAGTATTTT	CASSFSGTDTQYF
.	TRBV6-1	few	TRBJ1-2	TGTGCCAGCAGTGAAGGACTAAACTGGACGGATGACTATGGCTACACCTTC	CASSEGLNWTDDYGYTF
TRBD2	TRBV7-2	.	TRBJ2-5	TGTGCCAGCAGCTTAGATGGACTAGCGGGGGGCCTACAAGAGACCCAGTACTTC	CASSLDGLAGGLQETQYF
.	TRBV2	.	TRBJ1-1	TGTGCCAGCAGTGGAGGGTTGGGTCGGACTGAAGCTTTCTTT	CASSGGLGRTEAFF
TRBD1	TRBV7-9	.	TRBJ2-7	TGTGCCAGCGCCCCGGGGACAGCAACCTACGAGCAGTACTTC	CASAPGTATYEQYF
TRBD1	TRBV18	.	TRBJ1-2	TGTGCCAGCTCACAAGGACAGGCAGGGGAGAATGGCTACACCTTC	CASSQGQAGENGYTF
TRBD2	TRBV5-8	.	TRBJ2-3	TGTGCCAGCAGCTTCCGACCGTGGAGCGGGGGTACGCAGTATTTT	CASSFRPWSGGTQYF
TRBD2	TRBV5-1	few	TRBJ2-5	TGCGCCAGCAGCTTGGGGCTAGCGGGGGGCAACGAAGAGACCCAGTACTTC	CASSLGLAGGNEETQYF
TRBD2	TRBV2	.	TRBJ2-3	TGTGCCAGCAGGGGACTAGCGGGGGGGCGAGATACGCAGTATTTT	CASRGLAGGRDTQYF
.	TRBV7-3	.	TRBJ1-5	TGTGCCAGCAGCGCAGACATCAGTTTAAATCAGCCCCAGCATTTT	CASSADISLNQPQHF
TRBD2	TRBV5-1	.	TRBJ2-7	TGCGCCAGCAGCCACGGGACTAGCGGGGGGGACGAGCAGTACTTC	CASSHGTSGGDEQYF
TRBD2	TRBV6-1	.	TRBJ2-3	TGTGCCAGCAGTGAATGGGCTAGCGGGCGAACAGATACGCAGTATTTT	CASSEWASGRTDTQYF
.	TRBV6-5	.	TRBJ2-2	TGTGCCAGCAGTTACTCAATCGGGGCCGGGGAGCTGTTTTTT	CASSYSIGAGELFF
.	TRBV19	few	TRBJ2-5	TGTGCCAGTAGTAAAGGGGTGCACTTCCAAGAGACCCAGTACTTC	CASSKGVHFQETQYF
.	TRBV13	once	TRBJ1-1	TGTGCCAGCTCCTATCTGATTCAGGGTATTGGTACGAACACTGAAGCTTTCTTT	CASSYLIQGIGTNTEAFF